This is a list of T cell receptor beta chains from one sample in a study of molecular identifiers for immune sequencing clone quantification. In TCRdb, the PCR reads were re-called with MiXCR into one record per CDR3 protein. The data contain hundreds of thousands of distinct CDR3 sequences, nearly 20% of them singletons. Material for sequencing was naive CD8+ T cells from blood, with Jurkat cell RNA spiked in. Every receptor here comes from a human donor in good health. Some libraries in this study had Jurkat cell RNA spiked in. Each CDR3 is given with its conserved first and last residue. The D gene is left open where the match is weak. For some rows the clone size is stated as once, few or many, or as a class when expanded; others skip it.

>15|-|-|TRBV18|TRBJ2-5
CASSPPPYGVETQYF
TGTGCCAGCTCACCACCTCCCTACGGGGTGGAGACCCAGTACTTC
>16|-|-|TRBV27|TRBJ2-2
CAGSSRQVTDTGELFF
TGTGCCGGCAGTTCAAGACAGGTTACCGACACCGGGGAGCTGTTTTTT
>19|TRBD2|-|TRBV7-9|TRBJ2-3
CASSNFGLAGGAGADTQYF
TGTGCCAGCAGCAACTTCGGACTAGCGGGAGGGGCGGGTGCAGATACGCAGTATTTT
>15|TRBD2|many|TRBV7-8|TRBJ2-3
CASSLLRGDTDTQYF
TGTGCCAGCAGCTTACTGCGGGGGGACACAGATACGCAGTATTTT
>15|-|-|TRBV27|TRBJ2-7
CASSLYPGTTYEQYF
TGTGCCAGCAGTTTATATCCCGGAACCACCTACGAGCAGTACTTC
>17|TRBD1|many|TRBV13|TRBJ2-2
CASSLGDRSPNTGELFF
TGTGCCAGCAGCTTAGGGGACAGGTCACCGAACACCGGGGAGCTGTTTTTT
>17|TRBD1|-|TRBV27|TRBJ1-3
CASSPLPTGDSGNTIYF
TGTGCCAGCAGTCCGCTACCGACAGGGGACTCTGGAAACACCATATATTTT
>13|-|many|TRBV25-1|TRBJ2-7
CASSAGGFNEQYF
TGTGCCAGCAGTGCTGGGGGCTTCAACGAGCAGTACTTC
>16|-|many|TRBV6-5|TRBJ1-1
CASSYSLAALSTEAFF
TGTGCCAGCAGTTACTCATTGGCGGCGCTGAGCACTGAAGCTTTCTTT
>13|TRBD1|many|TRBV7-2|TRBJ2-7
CASRQAGGCEQYF
TGTGCCAGCAGGCAGGCAGGGGGCTGCGAGCAGTACTTC
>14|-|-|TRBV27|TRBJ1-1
CASSSTDRNTEAFF
TGTGCCAGCAGTTCAACCGACAGGAACACTGAAGCTTTCTTT
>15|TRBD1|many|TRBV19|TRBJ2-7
CASSIGDSSSYEQYF
TGTGCCAGTAGTATCGGGGACAGTTCGTCCTACGAGCAGTACTTC
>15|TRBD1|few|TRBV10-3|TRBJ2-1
CAISEWDRVYNEQFF
TGTGCCATCAGTGAGTGGGACAGGGTCTACAATGAGCAGTTCTTC
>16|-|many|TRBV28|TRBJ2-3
CASSLLGGASTDTQYF
TGTGCCAGCAGTTTGTTGGGGGGGGCAAGCACAGATACGCAGTATTTT
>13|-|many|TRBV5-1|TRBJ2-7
CASSWALNYEQYF
TGCGCCAGCAGCTGGGCGTTAAACTACGAGCAGTACTTC
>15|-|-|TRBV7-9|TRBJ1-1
CASSPGVPGFSEAFF
TGTGCCAGCAGCCCAGGGGTCCCTGGGTTCAGTGAAGCTTTCTTT
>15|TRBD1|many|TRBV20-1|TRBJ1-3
CSAPGQGVAGNTIYF
TGCAGTGCACCCGGACAGGGAGTAGCGGGAAACACCATATATTTT
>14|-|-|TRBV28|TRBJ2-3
CASSNMVSTDTQYF
TGTGCCAGCAGTAATATGGTGAGCACAGATACGCAGTATTTT
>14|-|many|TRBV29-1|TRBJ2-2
CSVEDDRGTGELFF
TGCAGCGTTGAAGATGACCGGGGCACCGGGGAGCTGTTTTTT
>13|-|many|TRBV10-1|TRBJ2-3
CARGHQALDTQYF
TGCGCCAGGGGACATCAAGCTTTGGATACGCAGTATTTT
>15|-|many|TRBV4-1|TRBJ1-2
CASSQEGANYYGYTF
TGCGCCAGCAGCCAAGAAGGGGCGAACTACTATGGCTACACCTTC
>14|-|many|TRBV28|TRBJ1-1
CASSREMKNTEAFF
TGTGCCAGCAGTAGAGAGATGAAGAACACTGAAGCTTTCTTT
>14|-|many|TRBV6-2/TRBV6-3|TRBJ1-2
CASSYSLTNYGYTF
TGTGCCAGCAGTTACTCGCTAACAAACTATGGCTACACCTTC
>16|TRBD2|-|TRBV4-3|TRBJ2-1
CASSQEGLAGFGEQFF
TGCGCCAGCAGCCAAGAAGGCCTAGCGGGATTTGGTGAGCAGTTCTTC
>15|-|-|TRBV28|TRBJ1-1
CASSLGAVANTEAFF
TGTGCCAGCTCCCTTGGGGCAGTCGCGAACACTGAAGCTTTCTTT
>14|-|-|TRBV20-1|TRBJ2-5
CSARPPGWQETQYF
TGCAGTGCTAGACCCCCGGGTTGGCAAGAGACCCAGTACTTC
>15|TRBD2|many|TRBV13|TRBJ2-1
CASSGLASGYHEQFF
TGTGCCAGCAGCGGACTCGCTAGCGGGTACCATGAGCAGTTCTTC
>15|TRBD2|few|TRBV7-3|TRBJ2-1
CASSSTSGRINEQFF
TGTGCCAGCAGCTCGACTAGCGGGAGAATCAATGAGCAGTTCTTC
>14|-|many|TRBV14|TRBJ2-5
CASSKWDGKETQYF
TGTGCCAGCAGCAAATGGGACGGTAAAGAGACCCAGTACTTC
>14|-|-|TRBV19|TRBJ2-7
CASSIDVGTHEQYF
TGTGCCAGTAGTATAGATGTAGGGACCCACGAGCAGTACTTC
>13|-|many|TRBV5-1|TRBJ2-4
CASSLERENIQYF
TGCGCCAGCAGCTTGGAGCGCGAGAACATTCAGTACTTC
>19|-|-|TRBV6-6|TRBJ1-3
CASTFGPGGPESSGNTIYF
TGTGCCAGCACCTTCGGACCGGGGGGCCCGGAAAGCTCTGGAAACACCATATATTTT
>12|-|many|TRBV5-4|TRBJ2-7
CASSATSYEQYF
TGTGCCAGCTCGGCTACATCCTACGAGCAGTACTTC
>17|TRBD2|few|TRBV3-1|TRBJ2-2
CASSHHSSGGASGELFF
TGTGCCAGCAGCCACCACTCTAGCGGGGGGGCATCCGGGGAGCTGTTTTTT
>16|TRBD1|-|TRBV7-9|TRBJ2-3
CASMSGGDRSTDTRYF
TGTGCCAGCATGTCAGGGGGCGATCGAAGCACAGATACGCGGTATTTT
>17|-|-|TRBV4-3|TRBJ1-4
CASSQGRPGPGFEKLFF
TGCGCCAGCAGCCAAGGTAGACCGGGACCCGGTTTTGAAAAACTGTTTTTT
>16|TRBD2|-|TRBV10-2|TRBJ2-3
CASGEYVAGNTDTQYF
TGCGCCAGCGGTGAGTACGTAGCGGGGAATACAGATACGCAGTATTTT
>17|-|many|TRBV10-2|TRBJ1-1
CASSDPASNLMNTEAFF
TGCGCCAGCAGTGACCCAGCGAGTAACCTTATGAACACTGAAGCTTTCTTT
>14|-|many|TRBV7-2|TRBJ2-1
CASSLWLTDNEQFF
TGTGCCAGCAGCTTATGGTTAACAGACAATGAGCAGTTCTTC
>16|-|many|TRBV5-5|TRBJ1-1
CASSLNPMLQNTEAFF
TGTGCCAGCAGCTTGAACCCGATGCTACAGAACACTGAAGCTTTCTTT
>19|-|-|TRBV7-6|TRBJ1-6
CASSLAEATGSGWNSPLHF
TGTGCCAGCAGCTTAGCGGAAGCCACAGGGTCTGGGTGGAATTCACCCCTCCACTTT
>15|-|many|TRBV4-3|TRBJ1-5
CASSQDATDYQPQHF
TGCGCCAGCAGCCAAGACGCGACAGACTATCAGCCCCAGCATTTT
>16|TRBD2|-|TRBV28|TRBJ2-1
CASRNPGTSGYNEQFF
TGTGCCAGCAGGAACCCCGGGACTAGCGGCTACAATGAGCAGTTCTTC
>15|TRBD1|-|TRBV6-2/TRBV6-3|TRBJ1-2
CASSYSMTGVDGYTF
TGTGCCAGCAGTTACTCGATGACAGGGGTAGATGGCTACACCTTC
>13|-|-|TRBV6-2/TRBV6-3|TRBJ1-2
CASSYGANYVYTF
TGTGCCAGCAGTTACGGGGCCAACTATGTCTACACCTTC
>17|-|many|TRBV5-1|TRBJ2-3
CASRGTPFGGYGDTQYF
TGCGCCAGCAGAGGAACCCCTTTCGGTGGATACGGCGATACGCAGTATTTT
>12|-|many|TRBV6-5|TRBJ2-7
CASSYAPGEQYF
TGTGCCAGCAGTTACGCCCCAGGCGAGCAGTACTTC
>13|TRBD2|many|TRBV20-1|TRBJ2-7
CSARGRGYYEQYF
TGCAGTGCTAGAGGGCGGGGGTACTACGAGCAGTACTTC
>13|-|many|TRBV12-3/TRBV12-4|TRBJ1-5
CASSLVQDQPQHF
TGTGCCAGCAGTTTAGTTCAGGATCAGCCCCAGCATTTT
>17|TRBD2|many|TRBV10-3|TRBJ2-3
CAISESAGGPSTDTQYF
TGTGCCATCAGTGAGTCTGCGGGGGGGCCCAGCACAGATACGCAGTATTTT
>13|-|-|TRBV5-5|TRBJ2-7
CASSLVGFDEQYF
TGTGCCAGCAGCTTGGTAGGGTTTGACGAGCAGTACTTC
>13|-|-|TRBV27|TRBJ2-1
CASTPKGYNEQFF
TGTGCCAGCACCCCAAAGGGTTACAATGAGCAGTTCTTC
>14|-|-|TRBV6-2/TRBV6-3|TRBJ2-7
CAISPSDTLYEQYF
TGTGCCATTTCCCCCAGCGATACCCTTTACGAGCAGTACTTC